The rows below give T cell receptor beta chains drawn from one sample of a study of blood T cell repertoires in COVID-19. Profiling relied on immunoSEQ multiplex PCR, and the TCRdb table lists in-frame clones only, not all of them. This table has some 14,000 clones, roughly 90% appearing once. The specimen sequenced was peripheral blood. These receptor sequences come from a human donor with active COVID-19. The donor label of this sample is uncertain. Each CDR3 is given with its conserved first and last residue. The D gene is left open where the match is weak. Some rows mark clone size as missing; the rest say once, few, many or name a class of expanded clone.

clone size,J gene,D gene,V gene,CDR3 protein,CDR3 DNA
few,TRBJ1-3,.,TRBV9,CASSLRGNTIYF,TGTGCCAGCAGCCTTCGTGGAAACACCATATATTTT
.,TRBJ1-4,.,TRBV11-2,CASSSGLTNEKLFF,TGTGCCAGCAGCTCAGGGCTGACTAATGAAAAACTGTTTTTT
.,TRBJ2-7,TRBD1,TRBV30,CAWSVPGQGLPRF,TGTGCCTGGAGTGTACCGGGACAGGGTCTTCCTCGTTTC
.,TRBJ1-6,TRBD1,TRBV6-6,CASSYSGQGSNSPLHF,TGTGCCAGCAGTTACTCGGGACAGGGATCCAATTCACCCCTCCACTTT
.,TRBJ2-3,TRBD2,TRBV29-1,CSVEDGAGVDTQYF,TGCAGCGTAGAAGATGGAGCGGGGGTGGATACGCAGTATTTT
.,TRBJ2-1,.,TRBV5-1,CASSLGLSSYNEQFF,TGCGCCAGCAGCTTGGGTCTGAGCTCCTACAATGAGCAGTTCTTC
.,TRBJ2-7,TRBD2,TRBV6-6,CASRMTSGFYEQYF,TGTGCCAGCAGAATGACTAGCGGCTTCTACGAGCAGTACTTC
.,TRBJ2-5,TRBD1,TRBV19,CARLQNRGQGDQYF,TGTGCCAGACTACAAAACAGGGGGCAGGGAGACCAGTACTTC
once,TRBJ2-3,TRBD2,TRBV7-2,CASSLGPGGQRDTQYF,TGTGCCAGCAGCTTAGGGCCGGGGGGGCAGAGAGATACGCAGTATTTT
.,TRBJ2-5,TRBD2,TRBV6-2/TRBV6-3,CASSYPLAGGLQETQYF,TGTGCCAGCAGTTACCCCCTAGCGGGGGGCCTGCAAGAGACCCAGTACTTC
.,TRBJ1-3,.,TRBV7-6,CASSLGPAFSGNTIYF,TGTGCCAGCAGCTTAGGGCCAGCGTTCTCTGGAAACACCATATATTTT